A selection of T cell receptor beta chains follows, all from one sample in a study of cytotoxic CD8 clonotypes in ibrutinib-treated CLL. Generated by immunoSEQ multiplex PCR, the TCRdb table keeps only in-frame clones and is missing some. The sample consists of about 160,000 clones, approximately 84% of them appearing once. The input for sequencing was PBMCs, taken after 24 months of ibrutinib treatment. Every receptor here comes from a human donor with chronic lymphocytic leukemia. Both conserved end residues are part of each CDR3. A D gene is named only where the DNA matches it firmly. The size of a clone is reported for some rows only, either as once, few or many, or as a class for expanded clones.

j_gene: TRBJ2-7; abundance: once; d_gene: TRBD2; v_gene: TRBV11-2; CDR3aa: CASRTLTSGRTDEQYF; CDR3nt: TGTGCCAGCAGGACCCTCACTAGCGGGAGAACTGACGAGCAGTACTTC
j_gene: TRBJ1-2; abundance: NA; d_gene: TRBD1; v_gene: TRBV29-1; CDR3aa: CSADQGGYGYTF; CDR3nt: TGCAGCGCCGACCAGGGGGGTTATGGCTACACCTTC
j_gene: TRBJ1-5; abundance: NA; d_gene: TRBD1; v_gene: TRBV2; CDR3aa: CASRPQGVLNQPQHF; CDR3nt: TGTGCCAGCAGACCGCAGGGGGTGCTAAATCAGCCCCAGCATTTT
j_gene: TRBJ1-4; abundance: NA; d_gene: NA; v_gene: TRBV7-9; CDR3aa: CASSNRQASNEKLFF; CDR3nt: TGTGCCAGCAGCAACAGACAGGCCTCTAATGAAAAACTGTTTTTT
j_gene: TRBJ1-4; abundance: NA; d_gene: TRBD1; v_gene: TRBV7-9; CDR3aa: CASSSQGGGEKLFF; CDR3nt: TGTGCCAGCAGCTCACAGGGGGGTGGAGAAAAACTGTTTTTT
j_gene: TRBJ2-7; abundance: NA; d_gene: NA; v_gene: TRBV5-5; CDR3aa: CASSRGTDNYYEQYF; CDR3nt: TGTGCCAGCAGTCGTGGGACGGACAATTACTACGAGCAGTACTTC
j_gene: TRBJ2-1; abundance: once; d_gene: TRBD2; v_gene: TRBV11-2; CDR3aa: CASSLRTSGGAWEQFF; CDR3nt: TGTGCCAGCAGCCTCAGAACTAGCGGGGGGGCCTGGGAGCAGTTCTTC
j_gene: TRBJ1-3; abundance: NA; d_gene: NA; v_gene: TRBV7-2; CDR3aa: CASSLGGPSSPRNTIYF; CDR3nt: TGTGCCAGCAGCTTAGGGGGACCCTCGAGCCCGAGAAACACCATATATTTT
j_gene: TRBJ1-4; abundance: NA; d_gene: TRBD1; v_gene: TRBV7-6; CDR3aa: CASSPRTGPFEKLFF; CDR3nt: TGTGCCAGCAGCCCTCGGACAGGGCCCTTTGAAAAACTGTTTTTT
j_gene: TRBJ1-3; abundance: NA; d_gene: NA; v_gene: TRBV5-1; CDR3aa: CASRNPGFSGNTIYF; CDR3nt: TGCGCCAGCAGAAATCCAGGGTTCTCTGGAAACACCATATATTTT
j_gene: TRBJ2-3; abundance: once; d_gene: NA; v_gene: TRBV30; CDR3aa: CAWSVQKHSTDTQYF; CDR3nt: TGTGCCTGGAGTGTACAAAAACATAGCACAGATACGCAGTATTTT
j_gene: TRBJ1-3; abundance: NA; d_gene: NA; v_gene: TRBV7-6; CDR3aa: CASSLSISGGNTIYF; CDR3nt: TGTGCCAGCAGCTTATCTATTTCGGGTGGAAACACCATATATTTT
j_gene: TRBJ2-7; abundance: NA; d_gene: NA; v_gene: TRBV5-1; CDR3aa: CASSHNPGPPFYEQYF; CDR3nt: TGCGCCAGCAGCCACAATCCGGGACCACCATTTTACGAGCAGTACTTC
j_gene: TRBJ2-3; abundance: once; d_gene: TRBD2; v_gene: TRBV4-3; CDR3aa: CASSRETSVYTDTQYF; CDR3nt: TGCGCCAGCAGCCGAGAGACTAGCGTATACACAGATACGCAGTATTTT
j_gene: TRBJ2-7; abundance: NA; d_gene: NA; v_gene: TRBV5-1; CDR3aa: CASSSDREQYF; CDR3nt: TGCGCCAGCAGCTCGGATCGAGAGCAGTACTTC
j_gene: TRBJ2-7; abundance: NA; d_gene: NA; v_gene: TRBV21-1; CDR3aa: CASSKVGRSYEQYF; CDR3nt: TGTGCCAGCAGCAAAGTTGGCAGATCCTACGAGCAGTACTTC
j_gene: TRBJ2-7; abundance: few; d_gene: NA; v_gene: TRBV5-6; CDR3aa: CASSLGVAVVHEQYF; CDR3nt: TGTGCCAGCAGCTTGGGGGTAGCCGTAGTCCACGAGCAGTACTTC